This TCR beta chain was captured in a study of CD8 T cells in Susac syndrome. Random hexamers served to reverse transcribe about 0.45 to 1 ug RNA. One entry per CDR3 protein results from TCRdb running MiXCR on the immunoSEQ multiplex PCR reads. The table includes 150,000 to 180,000 distinct CDR3 sequences, just under 97% detected once. High-throughput TCR beta sequencing covered peripheral CD8+ and CD4+ T cells. J lost 5 bases, V lost 1 base, and 11 bases had no gene match. There are 19 residues in the CDR3. CDR1 SGHVS and CDR2 FQNEAQ come from the germline V gene. J is TRBJ2-1 and V is TRBV7-8, with 13 bases fitting TRBD2. Sequenced: CD8+ T cells from PBMCs. The TCR comes from a human donor with multiple sclerosis. CDR3 DNA: TGTGCCAGCAGCTTAGTACTCGGGACTAGCGGGGTGTTAGACAATGAGCAGTTCTTC. This codes for CASSLVLGTSGVLDNEQFF.